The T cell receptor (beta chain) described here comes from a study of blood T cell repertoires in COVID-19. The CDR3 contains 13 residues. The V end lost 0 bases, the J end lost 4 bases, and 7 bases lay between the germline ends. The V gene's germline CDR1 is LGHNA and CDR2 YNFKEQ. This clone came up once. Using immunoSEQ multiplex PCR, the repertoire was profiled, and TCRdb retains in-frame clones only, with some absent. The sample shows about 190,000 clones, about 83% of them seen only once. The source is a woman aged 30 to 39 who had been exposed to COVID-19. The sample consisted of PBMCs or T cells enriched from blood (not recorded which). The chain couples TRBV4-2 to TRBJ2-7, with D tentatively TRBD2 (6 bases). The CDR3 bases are TGTGCCAGCAGCCAAGAGCTAGCGTACGAGCAGTACTTC. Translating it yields CASSQELAYEQYF.